These 27 T cell receptor beta chains originate from one sample sequenced in a study of beta chain features in type 1 diabetes (dated by TCRdb to the late 2010s). The library was made by the immunoSEQ multiplex PCR assay. The entire isolated RNA was reverse transcribed using the High Capacity cDNA Reverse Transcription Kit, and thus expressed TCRB transcripts were sequenced. Entries here come from immuneACCESS through TCRdb and include only in-frame sequences with V and J called. Some clones fail to appear in such tables; in the studies checked, an unresolved V gene covers under half of the shortfall, and the cause of the remainder is unknown. In this sample the table shows 400,000 to 550,000 clones, around 10% of which occur a single time. Less than 0.06% of the sample lies in the top ten. Specimen: naive CD4+ T cells from blood. The cell subset or site label, read with the paper, signifies: true naive CD4+ T cells. These receptors were taken from a woman under 30 in good health.

This clone was counted only a few times. The gene calls are TRBV9 and TRBJ1-1; D is unresolved. The germline V and J ends were trimmed by 0 bases and 4 bases, with 13 bases remaining between them. CDR1 and CDR2 (germline): SGDLS, YYNGEE. The CDR3 totals 15 residues. The CDR3 sequence is CASSVGGTVSTEAFF. CDR3 bases: TGTGCCAGCAGCGTAGGAGGCACAGTTTCCACTGAAGCTTTCTTT.

Only a few counts were recorded for this clone. This chain connects TRBV10-3 to TRBJ2-3; unclear D gene. Germline lookup yields CDR1 ENHRY and CDR2 SYGVKD. The CDR3 consists of 14 residues. V gave up 5 bases and J gave up 0 bases, with 9 bases separating them. As DNA, the CDR3 is TGTGCCATCAGTTTGACTCCTAGCACAGATACGCAGTATTTT. Amino acid sequence: CAISLTPSTDTQYF.

This chain joins TRBV5-4 and TRBJ2-5, with D maybe TRBD1 (6 bases). Trimming left V 7 bases short and J 5 bases short, with 12 bases between. The CDR3 loop spans 12 amino acids. Germline-derived CDR1 and CDR2 are SGHNT and YYREEE (reference sequence). CDR3 in DNA: TGTGCCAGCGGGGGCGGTAGGGAGACCCAGTACTTC. Translated: CASGGGRETQYF.

This chain joins TRBV6-1 and TRBJ1-4; D unresolved. With 10 bases removed from V and 4 bases from J, the gap between germline ends came to 16 bases. The germline V gene has CDR1 MNHNS and CDR2 SASEGT. The CDR3 has 14 residues. The CDR3 nucleotides are TGTGCCACCCGTCGAGCAGCCGATAATGAAAAACTGTTTTTT. Encoded protein: CATRRAADNEKLFF.

This chain joins TRBV7-3 and TRBJ1-6, with TRBD1 matching over 9 bases. V dropped 2 bases and J dropped 7; count of bases not matched to a gene: 3. Germline lookup yields CDR1 SGHTA and CDR2 FQGTGA. The CDR3 length is 15 residues. For the CDR3, the DNA is TGTGCCAGCAGCTTATCGACAGGGGGGAATTCACCCCTCCACTTT. It yields the protein CASSLSTGGNSPLHF.

The CDR3 sequence: CASSYAGISTDTQYF. As DNA, the CDR3 is TGTGCCAGCAGTTATGCGGGGATCTCCACAGATACGCAGTATTTT. The chain links TRBV7-9 to TRBJ2-3; perhaps TRBD2 as D (6 bases). The V end lost 6 bases, the J end lost 2 bases, and 15 bases lay between the germline ends. Per the germline V gene, CDR1 is SEHNR and CDR2 is FQNEAQ (reference sequence). There are 15 residues in the CDR3. The variable domain in full, with the rest retrieved from reference TRBV7-9 and TRBJ2-3, is DTGVSQNPRHKITKRGQNVTFRCDPISEHNRLYWYRQTLGQGPEFLTYFQNEAQLEKSRLLSDRFSAERPKGSFSTLEIQRTEQGDSAMYLCASSYAGISTDTQYFGPGTRLTVL.

The chain has TRBV7-3 and TRBJ2-3; D ambiguous. CDR1 and CDR2 from the germline V gene are SGHTA and FQGTGA. V lost 2 bases, J lost 2 bases, and 8 bases lay in between. The CDR3 runs 14 residues. CDR3 sequence: CASSLLGYTDTQYF. CDR3 coding DNA: TGTGCCAGCAGCTTATTGGGGTACACAGATACGCAGTATTTT.

The chain uses TRBV28 and TRBJ2-3, with 10 positions matching TRBD1. J was trimmed by 5 bases and V by 4 bases; bases with no gene match: 6. Germline values: CDR1 MDHEN, CDR2 SYDVKM. The CDR3 runs 15 residues. CDR3 DNA sequence: TGTGCCAGCAGTTCCAGACAGGGGGCGAAAGATACGCAGTATTTT. This gives the protein CASSSRQGAKDTQYF.

This chain connects TRBV2 to TRBJ2-1; TRBD1 is a possible D gene (5 bases). V lost 6 bases to trimming and J lost 12 bases, with 21 bases between them. Germline V gene sequence: CDR1 SNHLY, CDR2 FYNNEI. The CDR3 runs 14 residues. CDR3: CASRELQFRVMQFF. CDR3 DNA: TGTGCCAGCAGGGAACTACAATTCAGGGTCATGCAGTTCTTC.

This clone was seen more than once but under ten times. This sequence joins TRBV30 and TRBJ2-7; D is unclear. The CDR3 loop spans 12 amino acids. Trimming shortened V by 1 base and J by 2 bases, and 6 bases separated the two germline ends. Germline CDR1 and CDR2: GTSNPN and SVGIG (reference sequence). The CDR3 protein is CAWSGGTYEQYF. Here the CDR3 DNA reads TGTGCCTGGAGTGGGGGTACCTACGAGCAGTACTTC.

The V call is TRBV10-3, the J call TRBJ1-3; D is uncertain. V was trimmed by 3 bases and J by 4 bases, leaving 7 bases between them. Germline-derived CDR1 and CDR2 are ENHRY and SYGVKD. The CDR3 loop spans 13 amino acids. The DNA of the CDR3 is TGTGCCATCAGTGACGCTGGAGGAAACACCATATATTTT. Translating it yields CAISDAGGNTIYF.

The V and J genes are TRBV27 and TRBJ2-7, with D tentatively TRBD1 or TRBD2 (5 bases each). The ends were cut back, 5 bases at V and 0 bases at J, with 23 bases in the middle. The CDR3 is 18 amino acids. Germline V CDR1 and CDR2: MNHEY, SMNVEV (reference sequence). The CDR3 DNA is TGTGCCAGCAGTCCCGGGACCAGGCTGAGGGCTAGCTCCTACGAGCAGTACTTC. It is translated as CASSPGTRLRASSYEQYF.

This clone came up a few times. The rearrangement links TRBV4-3 to TRBJ2-3; 7 nucleotides align to TRBD2. This CDR3 comprises 15 residues. The trim removed 4 bases at V and 1 base at J, leaving 5 bases unmatched. The germline V gene has CDR1 LGHNA and CDR2 YSLEER. The chain's CDR3 is CASSRNSGRTDTQYF. CDR3 nucleotide sequence: TGCGCCAGCAGCCGGAATAGCGGGCGCACAGATACGCAGTATTTT.

This clone was seen a handful of times. The rearrangement uses TRBV30 and TRBJ2-1; D remains ambiguous. Between the trimmed V and J ends, which lost 2 bases and 10 bases, there was a span of 12 bases. CDR3 length: 12 residues. Germline loops: CDR1 GTSNPN, CDR2 SVGIG (reference sequence). The DNA for the CDR3 is TGTGCCTGGAGTAAGTACAGTAAGGAGCAGTTCTTC. Protein product: CAWSKYSKEQFF.

This clone was counted between two and nine times. The rearrangement links TRBV7-8 to TRBJ2-3; D is possibly TRBD2 (6 bases). V was shortened by 5 bases and J by 6 bases, with 18 bases between the two germline ends. The CDR3 sequence is 15 residues long. CDR1 is SGHVS, CDR2 FQNEAQ, per germline. The CDR3 DNA sequence: TGTGCCAGCAGCAGGAGGGGACTTACCCGGGATACGCAGTATTTT. It yields the protein CASSRRGLTRDTQYF.

This clone was seen more than once but under ten times. The chain uses TRBV7-3 and TRBJ2-7; D may be TRBD1 (6 bases). V was pared by 3 bases and J by 2 bases, with 11 bases between. The V gene's germline CDR1 is SGHTA and CDR2 FQGTGA. This CDR3 is 14 amino acids long. The CDR3 DNA is TGTGCCAGCAGCTTGGACAGCGACGCCTACGAGCAGTACTTC. Its translation is CASSLDSDAYEQYF.

This clone was observed a few times. The chain has TRBV9 and TRBJ2-2; 7 nucleotides agree with TRBD2. V was pared by 0 bases and J by 4 bases, with 6 bases of the junction left unmatched. Germline CDR1 reads SGDLS; CDR2 reads YYNGEE. This CDR3 has 16 residues. CDR3 nucleotides: TGTGCCAGCAGCGTAGATCCTAGCGGACTCACCGGGGAGCTGTTTTTT. Its protein product is CASSVDPSGLTGELFF.

This clone was observed a handful of times. The chain uses TRBV2 and TRBJ2-2, with no clear D. CDR1 and CDR2 from the germline V gene are SNHLY and FYNNEI. The V end was cut by 4 bases, the J end by 8 bases, with 5 bases between. The CDR3 is 11 amino acids. As DNA, the CDR3 is TGTGCCAGCAGTGCACTTGGGGAGCTGTTTTTT. Protein product: CASSALGELFF.

This clone was seen a handful of times. This sequence joins TRBV7-2 and TRBJ1-2; 7 bases fit TRBD1. Trimming at V came to 5 bases and at J to 4 bases, leaving 7 bases not matched to a gene. The CDR3 consists of 14 residues. Looked up from germline, CDR1 is SGHTA and CDR2 is FQGNSA. The DNA for the CDR3 is TGTGCCAGCAGCCCGACAGGGAGTATCTATGGCTACACCTTC. It is translated as CASSPTGSIYGYTF.

The chain recombines TRBV7-9 with TRBJ1-5; D call uncertain. V was shortened by 1 base and J by 6 bases, with 7 bases between the two germline ends. CDR1 SEHNR and CDR2 FQNEAQ come from the germline V gene (reference sequence). The CDR3 length is 13 residues. CDR3 protein: CASSLVDSQPQHF. DNA for the CDR3: TGTGCCAGCAGCTTAGTAGATTCTCAGCCCCAGCATTTT.

The table lists this clone with a few counts. The chain has TRBV4-2 and TRBJ2-2; D gene uncertain. The ends were cut back, 4 bases at V and 2 bases at J, with 11 bases in the middle. The CDR3 contains 15 residues. Germline V gives CDR1 LGHNA, CDR2 YNFKEQ. The CDR3 bases are TGTGCCAGCAGCCTACAAGCCCGTAACACCGGGGAGCTGTTTTTT. This gives the protein CASSLQARNTGELFF.

The gene calls are TRBV18 and TRBJ2-1, with TRBD1 as a possible D gene (5 bases). Germline V lookup: CDR1 KGHSH, CDR2 LQKENI. V gave up 3 bases and J gave up 5 bases, with 11 bases separating them. The CDR3 runs to 14 residues. DNA of the CDR3: TGTGCCAGCTCACCGACAGCTCCGAACAATGAGCAGTTCTTC. Translation gives CASSPTAPNNEQFF.

This clone was observed a few times. The chain couples TRBV30 to TRBJ1-4; 7 nucleotides agree with TRBD1. The length of the CDR3 is 15 residues. J gave up 5 bases and V 3 bases, and 9 bases lay outside the gene matches. CDR1 is GTSNPN and CDR2 is SVGIG in the germline V gene (reference sequence). The CDR3 sequence is CAWRGVRGRNEKLFF. The CDR3 bases are TGTGCCTGGAGAGGGGTCAGGGGGAGAAATGAAAAACTGTTTTTT.

This clone was recorded a few times. The chain carries TRBV18 and TRBJ2-5, with D possibly TRBD2 on 5 matching bases. The germline V and J ends were trimmed by 3 bases and 2 bases, with 10 bases remaining between them. Germline CDR1 reads KGHSH; CDR2 reads LQKENI. The CDR3 is made up of 14 amino acids. DNA for the CDR3: TGTGCCAGCTCACCTGACTACGTTCAAGAGACCCAGTACTTC. Residues: CASSPDYVQETQYF.

The V call is TRBV5-1, the J call TRBJ1-2; 7 bases map to TRBD1. Germline V gives CDR1 SGHRS, CDR2 YFSETQ. V was pared by 3 bases and J by 4 bases, with 6 bases of the junction left unmatched. The CDR3 consists of 14 residues. The CDR3 bases are TGCGCCAGCAGCTCTCTACAGGGGATCTATGGCTACACCTTC. It codes for CASSSLQGIYGYTF. The full variable domain, with the rest looked up from reference TRBV5-1 and TRBJ1-2, is KAGVTQTPRYLIKTRGQQVTLSCSPISGHRSVSWYQQTPGQGLQFLFEYFSETQRNKGNFPGRFSGRQFSNSRSEMNVSTLELGDSALYLCASSSLQGIYGYTFGSGTRLTVV.

The chain is built from TRBV7-9 and TRBJ2-3, with D possibly TRBD2 on 7 matching bases. Trimming removed 8 bases from V and 6 bases from J, with 21 bases in between. The germline V gene has CDR1 SEHNR and CDR2 FQNEAQ (reference sequence). CDR3 length equals 15 residues. The DNA for the CDR3 is TGTGCCAGCGGCAAACCTAGCGGAAGGGGGGATACGCAGTATTTT. It codes for CASGKPSGRGDTQYF.

In its sample, this clone was seen a few times. This CDR3 reads CASSRRPGSEEGYTF. The DNA for the CDR3 is TGCGCCAGCAGCCGAAGACCAGGAAGTGAGGAGGGCTACACCTTC. The V gene is TRBV4-3, the J gene TRBJ1-2; the D is unclear. Germline lookup yields CDR1 LGHNA and CDR2 YSLEER. The V and J ends lost 4 bases and 8 bases respectively, with 20 bases between them. CDR3 length: 15 amino acids.